The present TCR beta chain was sequenced within a study of PD-1 blockade in mismatch repair-deficient tumors. Study-level findings and limits: After pembrolizumab, tumor-resident clones rose rapidly, then generally contracted before radiologic responses.

Every patient had mismatch repair deficiency by PCR or immunohistochemistry. Sequencing used immunoSEQ multiplex PCR; TCRdb keeps in-frame clones, though not all of them. The sample shows about 100,000 clones, 65% to 85% of them seen only once. The V and J ends lost 0 bases and 10 bases, in that order; junction bases with no gene match: 4. The CDR3 is 13 residues long. CDR1 is SGHTS and CDR2 is YDEGEE in the germline V gene. In the case of this clone: What it binds is not known.

The sample consisted of peripheral blood, taken approximately 36 weeks after starting pembrolizumab. The sequence derives from an adult with mismatch repair-deficient cancer. V and J are TRBV5-8 and TRBJ2-1; 7 bases map to TRBD2. CDR3 amino acids: CASSLEGGREQFF. The CDR3 DNA sequence: TGTGCCAGCAGCTTGGAGGGAGGGCGCGAGCAGTTCTTC.